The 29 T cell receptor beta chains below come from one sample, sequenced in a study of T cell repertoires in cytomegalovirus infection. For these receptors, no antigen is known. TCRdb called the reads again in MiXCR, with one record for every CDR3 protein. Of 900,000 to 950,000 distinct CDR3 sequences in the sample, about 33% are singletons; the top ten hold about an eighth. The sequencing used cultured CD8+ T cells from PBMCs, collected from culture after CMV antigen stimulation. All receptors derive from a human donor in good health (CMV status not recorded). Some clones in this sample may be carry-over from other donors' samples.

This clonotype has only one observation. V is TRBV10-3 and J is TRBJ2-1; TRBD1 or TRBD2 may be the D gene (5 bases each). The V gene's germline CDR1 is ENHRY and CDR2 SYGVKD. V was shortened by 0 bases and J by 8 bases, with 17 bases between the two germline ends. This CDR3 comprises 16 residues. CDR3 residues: CAISESRGVAGDEQFF. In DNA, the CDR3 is TGTGCCATCAGTGAGTCGAGAGGGGTTGCGGGCGATGAGCAGTTCTTC.

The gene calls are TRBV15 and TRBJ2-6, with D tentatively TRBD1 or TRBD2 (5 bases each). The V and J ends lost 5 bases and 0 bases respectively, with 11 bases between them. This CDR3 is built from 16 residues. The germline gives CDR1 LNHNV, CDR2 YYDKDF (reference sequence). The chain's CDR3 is CATSGDPASGANVLTF. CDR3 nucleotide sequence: TGTGCCACCAGCGGGGACCCCGCCTCTGGGGCCAACGTCCTGACTTTC.

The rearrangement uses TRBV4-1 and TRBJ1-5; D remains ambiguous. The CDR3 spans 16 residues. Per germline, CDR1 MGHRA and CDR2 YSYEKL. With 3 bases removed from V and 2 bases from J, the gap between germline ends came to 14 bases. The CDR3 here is CASSQAIGTRNQPQHF. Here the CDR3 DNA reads TGCGCCAGCAGCCAGGCCATTGGCACCCGCAATCAGCCCCAGCATTTT.

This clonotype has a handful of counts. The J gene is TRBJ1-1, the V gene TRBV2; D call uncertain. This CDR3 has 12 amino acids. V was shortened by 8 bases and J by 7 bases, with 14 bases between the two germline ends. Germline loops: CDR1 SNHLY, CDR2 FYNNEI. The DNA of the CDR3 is TGTGCCAGCCTTGGAACCTCCTATGAAGCTTTCTTT. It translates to CASLGTSYEAFF.

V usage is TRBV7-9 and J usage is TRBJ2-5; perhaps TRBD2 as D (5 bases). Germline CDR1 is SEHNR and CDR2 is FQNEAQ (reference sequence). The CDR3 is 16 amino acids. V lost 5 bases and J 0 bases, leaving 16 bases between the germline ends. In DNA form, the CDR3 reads TGTGCCAGCAGCCGAAGGTACGCCGGGAACCAAGAGACCCAGTACTTC. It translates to CASSRRYAGNQETQYF. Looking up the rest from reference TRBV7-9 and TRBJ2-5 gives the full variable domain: DTGVSQNPRHKITKRGQNVTFRCDPISEHNRLYWYRQTLGQGPEFLTYFQNEAQLEKSRLLSDRFSAERPKGSFSTLEIQRTEQGDSAMYLCASSRRYAGNQETQYFGPGTRLLVL.

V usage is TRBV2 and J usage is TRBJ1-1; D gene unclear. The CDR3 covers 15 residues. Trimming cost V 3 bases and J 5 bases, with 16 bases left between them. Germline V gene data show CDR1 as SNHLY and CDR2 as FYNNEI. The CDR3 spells CASSDISPKETEAFF. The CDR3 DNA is TGTGCCAGCAGTGACATTAGTCCTAAAGAAACTGAAGCTTTCTTT.

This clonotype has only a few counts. The CDR3 region is CASSALEKETQYF. CDR3 coding DNA: TGTGCCAGCAGTGCCCTGGAGAAGGAGACCCAGTACTTC. V gene TRBV27 combines with J gene TRBJ2-5, with no clear D. V was trimmed by 5 bases and J by 5 bases, leaving 12 bases between them. Germline V lookup: CDR1 MNHEY, CDR2 SMNVEV (reference sequence). The CDR3 length is 13 residues.

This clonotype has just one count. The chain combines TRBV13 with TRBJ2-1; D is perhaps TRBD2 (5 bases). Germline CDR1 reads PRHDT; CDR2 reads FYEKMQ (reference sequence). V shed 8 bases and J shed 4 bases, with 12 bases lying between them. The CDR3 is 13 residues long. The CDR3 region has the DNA TGTGCCAGCGAGGCGGAGGTATACAATGAGCAGTTCTTC. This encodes CASEAEVYNEQFF.

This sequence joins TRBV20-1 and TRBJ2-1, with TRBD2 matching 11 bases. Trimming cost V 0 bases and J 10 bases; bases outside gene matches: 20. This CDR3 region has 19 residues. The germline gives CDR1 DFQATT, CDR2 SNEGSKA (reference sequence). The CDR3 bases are TGCAGTGCTAGAGAGAGGCCTAGCGGGGGGACCCTCCTTAACATCGAGCAGTTCTTC. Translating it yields CSARERPSGGTLLNIEQFF.

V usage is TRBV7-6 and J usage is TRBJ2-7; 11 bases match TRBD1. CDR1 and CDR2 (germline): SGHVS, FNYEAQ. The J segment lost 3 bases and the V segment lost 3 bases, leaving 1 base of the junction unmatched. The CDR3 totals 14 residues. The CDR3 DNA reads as TGTGCCAGCAGCTTGGGACAGGGGGTCTACGAGCAGTACTTC. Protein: CASSLGQGVYEQYF.

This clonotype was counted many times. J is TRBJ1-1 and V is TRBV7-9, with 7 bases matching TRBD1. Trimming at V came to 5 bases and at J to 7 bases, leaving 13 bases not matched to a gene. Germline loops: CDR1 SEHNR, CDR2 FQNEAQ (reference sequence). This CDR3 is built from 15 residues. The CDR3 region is CASSPRKGARVEAFF. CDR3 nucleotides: TGTGCCAGCAGCCCCCGGAAGGGGGCGCGGGTTGAAGCTTTCTTT.

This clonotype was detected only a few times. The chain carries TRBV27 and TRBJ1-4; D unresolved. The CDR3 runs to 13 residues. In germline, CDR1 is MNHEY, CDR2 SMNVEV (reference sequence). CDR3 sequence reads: CASGDAWFEKLFF. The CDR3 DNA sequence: TGTGCAAGCGGGGATGCCTGGTTTGAAAAACTGTTTTTT.

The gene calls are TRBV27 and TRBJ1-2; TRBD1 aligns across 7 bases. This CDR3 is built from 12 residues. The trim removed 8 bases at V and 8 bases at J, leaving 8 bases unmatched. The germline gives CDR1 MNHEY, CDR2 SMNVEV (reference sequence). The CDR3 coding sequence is TGTGCCAGCCGAGGACAGGTCGGCGGCTACACCTTC. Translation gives CASRGQVGGYTF.

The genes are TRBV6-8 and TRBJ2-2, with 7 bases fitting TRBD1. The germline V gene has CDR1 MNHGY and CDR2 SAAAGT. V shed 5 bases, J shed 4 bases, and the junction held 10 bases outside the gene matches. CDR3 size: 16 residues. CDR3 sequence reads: CASSPPTGAVTGELFF. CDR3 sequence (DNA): TGTGCCAGCAGTCCACCCACAGGGGCGGTCACCGGGGAGCTGTTTTTT.

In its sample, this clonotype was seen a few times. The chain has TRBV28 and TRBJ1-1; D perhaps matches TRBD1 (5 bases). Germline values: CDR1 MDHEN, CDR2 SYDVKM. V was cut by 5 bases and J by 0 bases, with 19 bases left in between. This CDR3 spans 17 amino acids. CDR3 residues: CASSPPTERVLNTEAFF. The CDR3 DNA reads TGTGCCAGCAGTCCTCCGACAGAGAGAGTACTGAACACTGAAGCTTTCTTT. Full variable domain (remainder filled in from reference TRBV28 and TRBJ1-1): DVKVTQSSRYLVKRTGEKVFLECVQDMDHENMFWYRQDPGLGLRLIYFSYDVKMKEKGDIPEGYSVSREKKERFSLILESASTNQTSMYLCASSPPTERVLNTEAFFGQGTRLTVV.

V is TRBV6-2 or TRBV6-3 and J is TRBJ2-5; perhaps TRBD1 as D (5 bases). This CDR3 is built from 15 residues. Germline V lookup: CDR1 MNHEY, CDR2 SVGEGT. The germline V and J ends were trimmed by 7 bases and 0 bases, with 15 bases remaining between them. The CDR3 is CASIRQLFNQETQYF. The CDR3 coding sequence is TGTGCCAGCATCAGACAGTTATTTAACCAAGAGACCCAGTACTTC.

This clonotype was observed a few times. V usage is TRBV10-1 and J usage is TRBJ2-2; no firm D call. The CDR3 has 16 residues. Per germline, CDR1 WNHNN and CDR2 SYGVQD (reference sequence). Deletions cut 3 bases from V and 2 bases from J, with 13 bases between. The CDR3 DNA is TGCGCCAGCAGTGATTGGGAAGGCAGTAACACCGGGGAGCTGTTTTTT. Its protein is CASSDWEGSNTGELFF.

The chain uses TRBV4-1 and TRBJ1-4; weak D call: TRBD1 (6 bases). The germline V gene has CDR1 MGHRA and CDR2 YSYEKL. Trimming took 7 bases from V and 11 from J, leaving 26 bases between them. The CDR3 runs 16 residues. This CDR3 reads CASNPEAGAIMKKLFF. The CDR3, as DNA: TGCGCCAGCAACCCCGAAGCGGGGGCCATAATGAAGAAACTGTTTTTT.

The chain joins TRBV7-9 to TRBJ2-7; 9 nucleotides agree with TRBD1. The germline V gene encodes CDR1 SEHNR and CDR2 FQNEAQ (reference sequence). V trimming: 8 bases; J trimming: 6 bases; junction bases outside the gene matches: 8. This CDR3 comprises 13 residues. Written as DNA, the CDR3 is TGTGCCAGCCGCGGGACAGGGTCGCCCGAGCAGTACTTC. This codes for CASRGTGSPEQYF.

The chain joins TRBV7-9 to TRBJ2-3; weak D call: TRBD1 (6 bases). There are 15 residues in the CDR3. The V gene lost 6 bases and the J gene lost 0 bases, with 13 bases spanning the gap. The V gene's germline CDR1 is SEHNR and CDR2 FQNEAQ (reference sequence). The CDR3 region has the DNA TGTGCCAGCAGACGAGACACAGGGAGCACAGATACGCAGTATTTT. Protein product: CASRRDTGSTDTQYF. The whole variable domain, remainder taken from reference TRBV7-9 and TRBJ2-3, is DTGVSQNPRHKITKRGQNVTFRCDPISEHNRLYWYRQTLGQGPEFLTYFQNEAQLEKSRLLSDRFSAERPKGSFSTLEIQRTEQGDSAMYLCASRRDTGSTDTQYFGPGTRLTVL.

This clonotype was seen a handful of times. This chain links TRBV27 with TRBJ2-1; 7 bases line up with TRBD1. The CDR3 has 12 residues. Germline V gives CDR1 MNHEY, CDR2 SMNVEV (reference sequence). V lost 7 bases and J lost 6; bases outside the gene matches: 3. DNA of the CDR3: TGTGCCAGCAAACAGGGGATCAATGAGCAGTTCTTC. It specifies CASKQGINEQFF.

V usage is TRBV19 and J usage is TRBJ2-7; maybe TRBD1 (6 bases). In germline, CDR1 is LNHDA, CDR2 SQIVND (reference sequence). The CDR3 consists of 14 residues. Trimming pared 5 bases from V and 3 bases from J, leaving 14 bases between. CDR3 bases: TGTGCCAGTAGTCCGGACAGCCCCCTCTACGAGCAGTACGTC. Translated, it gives CASSPDSPLYEQYV.

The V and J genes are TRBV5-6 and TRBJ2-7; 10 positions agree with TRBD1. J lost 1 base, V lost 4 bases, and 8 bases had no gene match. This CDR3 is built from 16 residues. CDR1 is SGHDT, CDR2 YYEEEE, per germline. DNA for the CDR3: TGTGCCAGCAGCCTCTCGGGGGACAGGGGATCCTACGAGCAGTACGTC. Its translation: CASSLSGDRGSYEQYV.

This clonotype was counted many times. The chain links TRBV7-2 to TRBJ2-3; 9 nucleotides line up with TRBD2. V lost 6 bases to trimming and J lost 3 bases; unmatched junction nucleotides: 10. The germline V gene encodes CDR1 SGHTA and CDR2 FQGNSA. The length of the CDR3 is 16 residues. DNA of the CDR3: TGTGCCAGCAGTCCAATAGCGGGGGCCGTTACAGATACGCAGTATTTT. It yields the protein CASSPIAGAVTDTQYF.

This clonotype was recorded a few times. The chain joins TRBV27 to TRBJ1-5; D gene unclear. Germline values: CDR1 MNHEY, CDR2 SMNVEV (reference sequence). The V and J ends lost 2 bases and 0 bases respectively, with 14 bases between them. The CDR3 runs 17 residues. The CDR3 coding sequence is TGTGCCAGCAGTTTAAAGGGAGCCCCTTATAGCAATCAGCCCCAGCATTTT. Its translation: CASSLKGAPYSNQPQHF.

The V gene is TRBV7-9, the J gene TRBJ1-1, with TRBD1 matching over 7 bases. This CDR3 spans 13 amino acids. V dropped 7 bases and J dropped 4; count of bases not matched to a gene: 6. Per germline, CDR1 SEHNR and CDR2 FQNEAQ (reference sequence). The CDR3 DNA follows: TGTGCCAGCACCTCAGGGGGGGCCACTGAAGCTTTCTTT. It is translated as CASTSGGATEAFF.

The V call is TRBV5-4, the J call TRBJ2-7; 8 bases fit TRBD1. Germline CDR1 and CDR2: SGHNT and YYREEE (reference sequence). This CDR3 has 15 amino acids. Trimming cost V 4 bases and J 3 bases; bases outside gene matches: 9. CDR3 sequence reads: CASSPGWGQDYEQYF. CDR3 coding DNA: TGTGCCAGCAGCCCGGGCTGGGGACAGGACTACGAGCAGTACTTC.

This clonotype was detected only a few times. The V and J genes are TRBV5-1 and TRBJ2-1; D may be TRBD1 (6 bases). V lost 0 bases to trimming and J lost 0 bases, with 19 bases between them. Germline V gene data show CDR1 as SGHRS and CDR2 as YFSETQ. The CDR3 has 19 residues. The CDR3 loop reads CASSLAGAGTRNSYNEQFF. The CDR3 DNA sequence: TGCGCCAGCAGCTTGGCAGGGGCAGGTACTAGAAACTCCTACAATGAGCAGTTCTTC.

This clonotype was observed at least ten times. The CDR3 DNA sequence: TGTGCCAGCACCCCCCTCCAGATGATCGATCCCTACGAGCAGTACTTC. Residues: CASTPLQMIDPYEQYF. The chain employs TRBV7-9 and TRBJ2-7; D not resolved. CDR1 and CDR2 from the germline V gene are SEHNR and FQNEAQ (reference sequence). The V end lost 7 bases, the J end lost 2 bases, and 21 bases lay between the germline ends. This CDR3 has 16 residues.